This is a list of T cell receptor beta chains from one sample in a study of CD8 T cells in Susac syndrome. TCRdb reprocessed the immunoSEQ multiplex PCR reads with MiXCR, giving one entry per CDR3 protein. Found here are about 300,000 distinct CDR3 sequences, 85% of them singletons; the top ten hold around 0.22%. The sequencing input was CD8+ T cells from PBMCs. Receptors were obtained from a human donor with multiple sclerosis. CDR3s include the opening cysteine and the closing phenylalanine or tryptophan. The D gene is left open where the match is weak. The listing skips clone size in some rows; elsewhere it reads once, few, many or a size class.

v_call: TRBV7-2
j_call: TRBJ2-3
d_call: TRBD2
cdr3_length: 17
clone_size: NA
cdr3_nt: TGTGCCAGCAACCCATTCCTACTAGCGGGTCCAACAGATACGCAGTATTTT
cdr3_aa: CASNPFLLAGPTDTQYF

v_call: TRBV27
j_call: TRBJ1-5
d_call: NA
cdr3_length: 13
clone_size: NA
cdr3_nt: TGTGCCAGCAGTTTTTATGGCAACCAGCCCCAGCATTTT
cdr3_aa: CASSFYGNQPQHF

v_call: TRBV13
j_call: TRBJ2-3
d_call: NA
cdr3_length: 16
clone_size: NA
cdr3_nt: TGTGCCAGCAGCTCCGAGGGGGAGGTGAGCACAGATACGCAGTATTTT
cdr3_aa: CASSSEGEVSTDTQYF

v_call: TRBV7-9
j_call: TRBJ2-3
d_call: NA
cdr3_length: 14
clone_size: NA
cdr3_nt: TGTGCCAGCAGCCCTATAGGTGGAGCAGATACGCAGTATTTT
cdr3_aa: CASSPIGGADTQYF

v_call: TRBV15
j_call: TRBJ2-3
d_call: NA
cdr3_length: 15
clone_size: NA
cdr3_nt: TGTGCCACCAGCAGTCCCAGGGATAGCACAGATACGCAGTATTTT
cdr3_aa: CATSSPRDSTDTQYF

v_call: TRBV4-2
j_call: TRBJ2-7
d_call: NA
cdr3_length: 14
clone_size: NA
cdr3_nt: TGTGCCAGCAGCCGGAACTACTCCCCCTACGAGCAGTACTTC
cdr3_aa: CASSRNYSPYEQYF

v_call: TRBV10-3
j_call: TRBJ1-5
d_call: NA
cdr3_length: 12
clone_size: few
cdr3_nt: TGTGCCATCAGTGAGACCAATCAGCCCCAGCATTTT
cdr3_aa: CAISETNQPQHF

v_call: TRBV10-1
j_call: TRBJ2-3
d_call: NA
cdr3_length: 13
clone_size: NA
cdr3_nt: TGCGCCAGCAGTGAGATTTTTGGGGATACGCAGTATTTT
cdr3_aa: CASSEIFGDTQYF

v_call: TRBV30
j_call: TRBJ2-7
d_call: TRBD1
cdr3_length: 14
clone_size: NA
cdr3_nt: TGTGCCTGGGTCCCAAGGACAGGGTCTCACGAGCAGTACTTC
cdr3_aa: CAWVPRTGSHEQYF

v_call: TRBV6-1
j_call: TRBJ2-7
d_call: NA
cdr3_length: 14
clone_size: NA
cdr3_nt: TGTGCCAGCAGTGGTTTGCCAGGTGTCAACGAGCAGTACTTC
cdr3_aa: CASSGLPGVNEQYF

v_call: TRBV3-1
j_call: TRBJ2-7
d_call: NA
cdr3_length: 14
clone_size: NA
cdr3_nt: TGTGCCAGCAGCCAAGATCAAGCGTTCTACGAGCAGTACTTC
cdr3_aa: CASSQDQAFYEQYF

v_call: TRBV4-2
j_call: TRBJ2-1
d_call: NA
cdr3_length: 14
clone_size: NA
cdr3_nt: TGTGCCAGCAGCCAACTCTTGTCCGGGACTGAGCAGTTCTTC
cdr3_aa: CASSQLLSGTEQFF

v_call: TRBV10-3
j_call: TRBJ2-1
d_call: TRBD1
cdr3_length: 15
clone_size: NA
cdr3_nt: TGTGCCACCGGGGTAACAGGGGGCTCCTACAATGAGCAGTTCTTC
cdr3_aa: CATGVTGGSYNEQFF

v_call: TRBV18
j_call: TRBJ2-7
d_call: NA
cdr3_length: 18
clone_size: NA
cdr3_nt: TGTGCCAGCTCACCACGGGGGGACGGGGAAATGAACGCCTACGAGCAGTACTTC
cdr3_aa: CASSPRGDGEMNAYEQYF

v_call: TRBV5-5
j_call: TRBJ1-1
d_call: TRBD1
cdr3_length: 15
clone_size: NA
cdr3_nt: TGTGCCAGCAGCTTGTGGGACAGGTCGCACACTGAAGCTTTCTTT
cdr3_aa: CASSLWDRSHTEAFF

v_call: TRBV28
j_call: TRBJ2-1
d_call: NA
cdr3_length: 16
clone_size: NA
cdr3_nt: TGTGCCAGCAGTCTGACCCATAGCGGAAAATACAATGAGCAGTTCTTC
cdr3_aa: CASSLTHSGKYNEQFF

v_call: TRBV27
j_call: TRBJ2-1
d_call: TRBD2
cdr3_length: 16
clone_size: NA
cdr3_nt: TGTGCCAGCAGTTTATTGAGCGGGAGTGCCTACAATGAGCAGTTCTTC
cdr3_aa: CASSLLSGSAYNEQFF

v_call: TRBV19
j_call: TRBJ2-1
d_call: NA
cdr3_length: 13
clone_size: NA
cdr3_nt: TGTGCCAGTAGTCCCCACCGGGATGGAGAGCAGTTCTTC
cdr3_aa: CASSPHRDGEQFF

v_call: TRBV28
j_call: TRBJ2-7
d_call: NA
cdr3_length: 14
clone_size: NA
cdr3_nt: TGTGCCAGCAGTTTACGTCGGGCATTTTACGAGCAGTACTTC
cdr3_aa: CASSLRRAFYEQYF

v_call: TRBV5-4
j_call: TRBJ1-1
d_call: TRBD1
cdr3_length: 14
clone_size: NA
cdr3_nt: TGTGCCAGCAGGGGGGACAGACGGAACACTGAAGCTTTCTTT
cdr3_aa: CASRGDRRNTEAFF

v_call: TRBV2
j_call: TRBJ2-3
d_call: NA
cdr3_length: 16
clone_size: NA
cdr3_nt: TGTGCCAGCAGTGAGGCTTTGACGGCGAGCACAGATACGCAGTATTTT
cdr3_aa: CASSEALTASTDTQYF

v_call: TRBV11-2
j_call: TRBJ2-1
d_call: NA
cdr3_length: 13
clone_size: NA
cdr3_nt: TGTGCCAGCAGCTTAGAACGACCCACTGAGCAGTTCTTC
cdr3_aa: CASSLERPTEQFF

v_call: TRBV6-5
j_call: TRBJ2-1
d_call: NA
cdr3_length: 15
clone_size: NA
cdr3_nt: TGTGCCAGCAGCTCACTTGCCGGGATTTACAATGAGCAGTTCTTC
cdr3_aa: CASSSLAGIYNEQFF

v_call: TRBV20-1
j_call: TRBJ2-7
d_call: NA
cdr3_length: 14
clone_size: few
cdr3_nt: TGCAGTGCTCCGAAAGACAGGTACTCCTACGAGCAGTACTTC
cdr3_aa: CSAPKDRYSYEQYF

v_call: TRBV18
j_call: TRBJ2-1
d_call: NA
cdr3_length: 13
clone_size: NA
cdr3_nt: TGTGCCACCACGGGGCGGGCATACAATGAGCAGTTCTTC
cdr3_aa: CATTGRAYNEQFF

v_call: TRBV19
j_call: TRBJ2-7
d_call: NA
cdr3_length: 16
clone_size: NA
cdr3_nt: TGTGCCAGTAGTAACCCGGAGGCAGGGCGCGTCTCCGAGCAGTACTTC
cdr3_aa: CASSNPEAGRVSEQYF

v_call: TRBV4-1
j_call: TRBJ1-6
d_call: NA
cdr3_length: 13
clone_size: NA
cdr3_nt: TGCGCCAGCAGCCAAGGGGTTAATTCACCCCTCCACTTT
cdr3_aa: CASSQGVNSPLHF

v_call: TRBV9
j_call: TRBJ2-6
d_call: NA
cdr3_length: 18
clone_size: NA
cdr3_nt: TGTGCCAGCAGCGTATCGACAAACCCCTACTCTGGGGCCAACGTCCTGACTTTC
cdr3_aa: CASSVSTNPYSGANVLTF

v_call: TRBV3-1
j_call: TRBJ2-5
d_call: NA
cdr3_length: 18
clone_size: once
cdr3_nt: TGTGCCAGCAGCCAAGATGAGGCAGGTTTCGTTTTCCAAGAGACCCAGTACTTC
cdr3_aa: CASSQDEAGFVFQETQYF

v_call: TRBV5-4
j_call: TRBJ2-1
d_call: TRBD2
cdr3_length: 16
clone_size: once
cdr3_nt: TGTGCCAGCAGCTCCACCGGTAGCGGGATAGGGAATGAGCAGTTCTTC
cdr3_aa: CASSSTGSGIGNEQFF

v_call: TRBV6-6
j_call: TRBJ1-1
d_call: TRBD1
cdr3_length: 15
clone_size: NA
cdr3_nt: TGTGCCAGCAGTTATCCGACAGGGAGGGACACTGAAGCTTTCTTT
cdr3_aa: CASSYPTGRDTEAFF

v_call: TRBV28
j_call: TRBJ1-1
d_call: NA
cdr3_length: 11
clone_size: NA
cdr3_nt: TGTGCCAGCAGTTTGTTTAGTGAAGCTTTCTTT
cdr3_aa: CASSLFSEAFF

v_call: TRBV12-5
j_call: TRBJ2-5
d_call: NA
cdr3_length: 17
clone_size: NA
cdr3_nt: TGTGCTAGTGGTTTGGTAAGGGGAGGCAGCAACTGGGAGACCCAGTACTTC
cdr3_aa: CASGLVRGGSNWETQYF

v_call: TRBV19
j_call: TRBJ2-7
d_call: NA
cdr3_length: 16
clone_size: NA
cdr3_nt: TGTGCCAGTAGTATTCGTACAGGGCTCCTCTCCTACGAGCAGTACTTC
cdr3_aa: CASSIRTGLLSYEQYF

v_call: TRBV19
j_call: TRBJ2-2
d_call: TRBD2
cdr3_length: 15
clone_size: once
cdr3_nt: TGTGCCAGTAGTTGGACTAGCGGGAACACCGGGGAGCTGTTTTTT
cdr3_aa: CASSWTSGNTGELFF

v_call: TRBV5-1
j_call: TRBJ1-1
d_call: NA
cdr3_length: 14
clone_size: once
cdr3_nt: TGCGCCAGCAGCTCGGGGGGACAGAACACTGAAGCTTTCTTT
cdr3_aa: CASSSGGQNTEAFF

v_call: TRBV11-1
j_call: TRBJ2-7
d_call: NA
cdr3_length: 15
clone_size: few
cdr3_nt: TGTGCCAGCAGCGGGGCGAAAGGGAGCTCCTACGAGCAGTACTTC
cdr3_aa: CASSGAKGSSYEQYF

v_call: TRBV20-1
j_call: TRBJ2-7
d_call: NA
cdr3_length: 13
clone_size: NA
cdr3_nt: TGCAGTGCTAGAGATCAGATTTGGCGGGCGGCTTACTTC
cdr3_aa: CSARDQIWRAAYF

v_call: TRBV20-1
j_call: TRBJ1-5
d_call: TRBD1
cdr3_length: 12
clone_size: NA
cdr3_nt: TGCAGTAATGGACAGGGTAATCAGCCCCAGCATTTT
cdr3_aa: CSNGQGNQPQHF

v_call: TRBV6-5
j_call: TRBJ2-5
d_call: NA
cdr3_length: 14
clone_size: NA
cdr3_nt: TGTGCCAGCAGTTACGGGGGGTACCAAGAGACCCAGTACTTC
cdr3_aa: CASSYGGYQETQYF

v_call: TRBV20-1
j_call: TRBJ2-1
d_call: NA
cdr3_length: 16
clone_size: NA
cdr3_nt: TGCAGTGCTAGAGATTGGACAGCGAACCCCGACAATGAGCAGTTCTTC
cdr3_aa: CSARDWTANPDNEQFF

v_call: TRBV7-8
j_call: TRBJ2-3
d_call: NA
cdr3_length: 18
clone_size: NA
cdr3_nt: TGTGCCAGCAGCTTAGCGTTGGAGACACCTTATGTTGTGGATACGCAGTATTTT
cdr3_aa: CASSLALETPYVVDTQYF

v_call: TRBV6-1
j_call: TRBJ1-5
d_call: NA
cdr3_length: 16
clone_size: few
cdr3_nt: TGTGCCAGCAGTCCCCGGGATACGGGACTCAATCAGCCCCAGCATTTT
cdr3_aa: CASSPRDTGLNQPQHF

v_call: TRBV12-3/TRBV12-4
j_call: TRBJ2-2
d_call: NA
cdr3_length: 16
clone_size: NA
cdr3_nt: TGTGCCAGCAGTTCCCCAGGGACGGAGAACACCGGGGAGCTGTTTTTT
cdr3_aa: CASSSPGTENTGELFF

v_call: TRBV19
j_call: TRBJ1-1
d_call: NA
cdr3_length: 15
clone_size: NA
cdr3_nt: TGTGCCAGTAGTACGAGCGGACAGAAGGCCACTGAAGCTTTCTTT
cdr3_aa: CASSTSGQKATEAFF

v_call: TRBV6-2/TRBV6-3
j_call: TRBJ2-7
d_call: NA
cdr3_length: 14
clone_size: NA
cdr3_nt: TGTGCCAGCAGCCGCCGGACCCCTATCCACGAGCAGTACTTC
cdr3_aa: CASSRRTPIHEQYF

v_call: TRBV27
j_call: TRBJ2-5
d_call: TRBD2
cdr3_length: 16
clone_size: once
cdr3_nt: TGTGCCAGCAGTTTAGGGACTAGCGTGGTCTCGGAGACCCAGTACTTC
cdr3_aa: CASSLGTSVVSETQYF

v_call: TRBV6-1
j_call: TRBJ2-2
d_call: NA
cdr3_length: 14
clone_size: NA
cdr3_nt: TGTGCCAGCATCGCAGGGGAGGTCACCGGGGAGCTGTTTTTT
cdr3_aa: CASIAGEVTGELFF

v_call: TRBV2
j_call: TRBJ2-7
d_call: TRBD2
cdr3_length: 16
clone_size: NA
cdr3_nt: TGTGCCAGCAGTGAATATGAGCGGGAGCTCCCTATCGAGCAGTACTTC
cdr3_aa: CASSEYERELPIEQYF

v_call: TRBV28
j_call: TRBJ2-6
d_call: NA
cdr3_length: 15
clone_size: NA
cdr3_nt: TGTGCCAGCAGTTTATTAGGGTCTGGGGCCAACGTCCTGACTTTC
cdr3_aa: CASSLLGSGANVLTF

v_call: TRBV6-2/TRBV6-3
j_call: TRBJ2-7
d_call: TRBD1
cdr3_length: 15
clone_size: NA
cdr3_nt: TGTGCCAGCAGTTACGGGGACAGGGCCCGCTACGAGCAGTACTTC
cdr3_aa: CASSYGDRARYEQYF

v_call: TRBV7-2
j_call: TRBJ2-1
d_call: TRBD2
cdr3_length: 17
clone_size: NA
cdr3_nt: TGTGCCAGCAGCCTTGGCACCGGGACTAGTCGTTACAATGAGCAGTTCTTC
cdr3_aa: CASSLGTGTSRYNEQFF

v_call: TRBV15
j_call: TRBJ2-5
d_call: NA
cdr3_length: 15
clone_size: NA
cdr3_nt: TGTGCCACCAGCAGTCTTACACATCGGTCGGAGACCCAGTACTTC
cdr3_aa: CATSSLTHRSETQYF

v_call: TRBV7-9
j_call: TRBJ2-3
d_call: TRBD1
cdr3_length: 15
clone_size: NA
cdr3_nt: TGTGCCAGCAGCTTAGAGGGACAGGGAACAGATACGCAGTATTTT
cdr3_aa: CASSLEGQGTDTQYF

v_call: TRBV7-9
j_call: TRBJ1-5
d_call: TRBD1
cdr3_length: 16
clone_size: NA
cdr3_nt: TGTGCCAGCAGCTTCTCCGGGACAGCGCACAATCAGCCCCAGCATTTT
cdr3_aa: CASSFSGTAHNQPQHF

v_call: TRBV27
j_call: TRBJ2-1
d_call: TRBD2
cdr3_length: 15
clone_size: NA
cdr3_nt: TGTGCCAGCAGGCGACTAGCGGCAATCTACAATGAGCAGTTCTTC
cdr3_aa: CASRRLAAIYNEQFF

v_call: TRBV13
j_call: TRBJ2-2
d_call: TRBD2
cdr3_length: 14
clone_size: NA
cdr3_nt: TGTGCCAGCAGCTTAGGGCGGGGGACCGGGGAGCTGTTTTTT
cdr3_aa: CASSLGRGTGELFF

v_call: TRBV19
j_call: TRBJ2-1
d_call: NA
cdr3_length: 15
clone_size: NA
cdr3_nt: TGTGCCAGTAGTTTTTGGGTGGGCTCCTACAATGAGCAGTTCTTC
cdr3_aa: CASSFWVGSYNEQFF